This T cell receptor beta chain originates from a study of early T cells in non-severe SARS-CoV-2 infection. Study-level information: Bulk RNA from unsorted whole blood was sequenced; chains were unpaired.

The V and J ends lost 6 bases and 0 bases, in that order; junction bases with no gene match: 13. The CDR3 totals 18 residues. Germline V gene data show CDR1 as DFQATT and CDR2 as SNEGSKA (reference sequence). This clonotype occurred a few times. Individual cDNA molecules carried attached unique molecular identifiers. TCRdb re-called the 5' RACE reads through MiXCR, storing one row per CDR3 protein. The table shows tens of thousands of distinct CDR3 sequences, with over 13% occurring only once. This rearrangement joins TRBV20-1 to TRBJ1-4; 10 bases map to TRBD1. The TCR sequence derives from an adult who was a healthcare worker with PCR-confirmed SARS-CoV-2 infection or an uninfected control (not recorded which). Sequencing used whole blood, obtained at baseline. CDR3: CSAPLPGQGFATNEKLFF. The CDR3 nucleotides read TGCAGTGCGCCATTGCCGGGACAGGGGTTTGCAACTAATGAAAAACTGTTTTTT.